This T cell receptor (beta chain) was observed in a study of blood T cell repertoires in COVID-19. Study overall: Researchers got acute and convalescent COVID-19 samples from the United States, Italy and Spain. From T cells, B-cell-depleted T cells, or PBMCs came the material, which was cDNA or gDNA.

In the original analysis: From reference gene primer amplification, estimates of nucleated cell counts were derived. Here immunoSEQ multiplex PCR was the method, and the copy in TCRdb shows in-frame clones only, minus some. That table supplies the V and J calls and clone size; D and trimming were determined from the DNA. This sample has 55,000 to 75,000 clones, with around 77% found just once. The TCR sequence derives from a man at least 80 years old with active or convalescent COVID-19. Source material: peripheral blood.

This CDR3 reads CASSDREGLHNEQFF. DNA of the CDR3: TGTGCCAGCAGTGACAGAGAGGGACTCCACAATGAGCAGTTCTTC. The genes are TRBV6-2 or TRBV6-3 and TRBJ2-1, with D possibly being TRBD2 (6 bases). V was shortened by 5 bases and J by 5 bases, with 16 bases between the two germline ends. Germline CDR1 reads MNHEY; CDR2 reads SVGEGT. CDR3 length: 15 residues.